The 10 T cell receptor beta chains in this list originate from one sample, sequenced in a study of beta chain features in type 1 diabetes. The sequenced template was cDNA made from the entire isolated RNA. Generated by immunoSEQ multiplex PCR, the TCRdb table keeps only in-frame clones and is missing some. The table lists around 330,000 clones, more than 9.5% of them singletons. What was sequenced was naive CD4+ T cells from blood. Receptor source: a woman aged 25 to 39 in good health.

V is TRBV27 and J is TRBJ2-2, with D hard to call. The CDR3 is made up of 14 amino acids. Deletions cut 5 bases from V and 7 bases from J, with 14 bases between. Germline V gene sequence: CDR1 MNHEY, CDR2 SMNVEV (reference sequence). The CDR3 DNA reads TGTGCCAGCAGTCCCCCGACCCGCGGCGGGGAGCTGTTTTTT. This sequence encodes CASSPPTRGGELFF.

The rearrangement joins TRBV4-2 to TRBJ2-1; 7 positions match TRBD2. There are 13 residues in the CDR3. The germline V gene has CDR1 LGHNA and CDR2 YNFKEQ. V was pared by 1 base and J by 9 bases, with 3 bases of the junction left unmatched. CDR3 in amino acids: CASSQVGGGEQFF. CDR3 sequence (DNA): TGTGCCAGCAGCCAAGTCGGCGGGGGTGAGCAGTTCTTC.

The chain uses TRBV6-6 and TRBJ2-3; 8 bases match TRBD2. CDR1 and CDR2 from the germline V gene are MNHNY and SVGAGI (reference sequence). CDR3 size: 14 residues. V was pared by 8 bases and J by 0 bases, with 4 bases of the junction left unmatched. CDR3 coding DNA: TGTGCCAGCCTACTAGCGGACAGCACAGATACGCAGTATTTT. Its protein product is CASLLADSTDTQYF.

This clone appeared a few times. This sequence joins TRBV7-9 and TRBJ2-2; a possible D gene is TRBD2 (5 bases). The CDR3 sequence is 13 residues long. Looked up from germline, CDR1 is SEHNR and CDR2 is FQNEAQ (reference sequence). V gave up 6 bases and J gave up 5 bases, with 10 bases separating them. The CDR3 nucleotides read TGTGCCAGCAGTCTGAGGGAAACCGGGGAGCTGTTTTTT. Translation gives CASSLRETGELFF.

This clone was seen a few times. The junction departs from germline at one end; a sequencing error may be responsible. This chain joins TRBV18 and TRBJ2-2; 8 bases map to TRBD2. This CDR3 contains 15 residues. CDR1 is KGHSH and CDR2 is LQKENI in the germline V gene. Here the CDR3 reads CASSPLAENTGELFF. The CDR3 nucleotides are TGTGCCAGCTCGCCACTAGCGGAAAACACCGGGGAGCTGTTTTTT.

The chain's CDR3 is CASTVSGDTQYF. In DNA, the CDR3 is TGCGCCAGCACCGTTTCAGGAGATACGCAGTATTTT. The gene calls are TRBV5-1 and TRBJ2-3; D remains ambiguous. Trimming cost V 6 bases and J 5 bases, with 10 bases left between them. The CDR3 totals 12 residues. From germline, CDR1 is SGHRS and CDR2 YFSETQ.

The chain has TRBV10-3 and TRBJ2-3, with 10 nucleotides matching TRBD2. The V segment lost 7 bases and the J segment 4 bases; nucleotides outside the gene matches: 2. The CDR3 totals 13 residues. Germline V gene lookup returns CDR1 ENHRY and CDR2 SYGVKD. CDR3 sequence: CAITGTSADTQYF. CDR3 coding DNA: TGTGCCATCACCGGGACTAGCGCAGATACGCAGTATTTT.

The V and J genes are TRBV7-3 and TRBJ2-7, with 7 bases identical to TRBD2. The trim removed 5 bases at V and 4 bases at J, leaving 14 bases unmatched. This CDR3 comprises 16 residues. Germline V lookup: CDR1 SGHTA, CDR2 FQGTGA. The CDR3, as DNA: TGTGCCAGCAGCCTTACGGGTCTAGCGGACCTATACGAGCAGTACTTC. Its protein is CASSLTGLADLYEQYF.

The genes are TRBV4-1 and TRBJ1-5, with 8 bases lining up with TRBD1. This CDR3 is 15 amino acids long. CDR1 is MGHRA and CDR2 is YSYEKL in the germline V gene. The ends lost 0 bases at V and 4 bases at J; junction bases unmatched: 2. The CDR3 spells CASSQDRTGNQPQHF. The DNA of the CDR3 is TGCGCCAGCAGCCAAGATCGGACAGGGAATCAGCCCCAGCATTTT.

V is TRBV14 and J is TRBJ2-2; no definite D call. Germline V CDR1 and CDR2: SGHDN, FVKESK. The CDR3 spans 16 residues. The ends were cut back, 8 bases at V and 4 bases at J, with 20 bases in the middle. The CDR3 nucleotides read TGTGCCAGCGACCCGGCTAGAACCATCCTCACCGGGGAGCTGTTTTTT. It encodes CASDPARTILTGELFF.